These 30 T cell receptor beta chains originate from one sample sequenced in a study of blood T cell repertoires in COVID-19. Generated by immunoSEQ multiplex PCR, the TCRdb table keeps only in-frame clones and is missing some. This table holds about 400,000 clones, around nine tenths found once. The sample was peripheral blood. Receptor source: a woman younger than 45 with acute or convalescent COVID-19.

The chain employs TRBV5-8 and TRBJ2-1; 10 nucleotides align to TRBD2. CDR1 SGHTS and CDR2 YDEGEE come from the germline V gene. This CDR3 spans 15 amino acids. J gave up 7 bases and V 3 bases, and 7 bases lay outside the gene matches. The CDR3 protein is CASSSGTSVKNEQFF. The CDR3 DNA reads as TGTGCCAGCAGCTCCGGGACTAGCGTTAAGAATGAGCAGTTCTTC.

V gene TRBV4-1 combines with J gene TRBJ2-1, with 9 positions matching TRBD1. This CDR3 is built from 17 residues. The trim removed 2 bases at V and 9 bases at J, leaving 14 bases unmatched. Per germline, CDR1 MGHRA and CDR2 YSYEKL. CDR3 bases: TGCGCCAGCAGCCAAAAACCCGGGACAGGGTTTTCAAGTGAGCAGTTCTTC. Translated: CASSQKPGTGFSSEQFF.

This clone has just a few counts. The gene calls are TRBV7-9 and TRBJ1-4, with D hard to call. Trimming stripped 2 bases from V and 4 bases from J, with 14 bases between. The CDR3 totals 16 residues. Looked up from germline, CDR1 is SEHNR and CDR2 is FQNEAQ (reference sequence). CDR3 sequence (DNA): TGTGCCAGCAGCTTAAGGCGGGTCCAGAATAATGAAAAACTGTTTTTT. Protein product: CASSLRRVQNNEKLFF.

CDR3 nucleotide sequence: TGTGCCAGTAGTTCGGACAACCTCCCCTACGAGCAGTACTTC. It specifies CASSSDNLPYEQYF. The gene calls are TRBV19 and TRBJ2-7; D is perhaps TRBD1 (5 bases). V was pared by 5 bases and J by 2 bases, with 13 bases between. The germline V gene has CDR1 LNHDA and CDR2 SQIVND (reference sequence). The CDR3 loop spans 14 amino acids.

The chain links TRBV2 to TRBJ1-1; 8 bases are shared with TRBD1. Germline V CDR1 and CDR2: SNHLY, FYNNEI. Trimming at V came to 6 bases and at J to 7 bases, leaving 4 bases not matched to a gene. The CDR3 contains 12 residues. CDR3 amino acids: CASRAGGIEAFF. CDR3 sequence (DNA): TGTGCCAGCAGAGCAGGGGGCATTGAAGCTTTCTTT.

The chain links TRBV5-4 to TRBJ2-5; 10 positions agree with TRBD2. The germline CDR1 and CDR2 sequences are SGHNT and YYREEE (reference sequence). Germline trimming cut 10 bases from V and 0 bases from J; bases unmatched to any gene: 12. CDR3 length equals 16 residues. This CDR3 is CASSAGGTEYQETQYF. CDR3 nucleotide sequence: TGTGCCTCCTCAGCGGGGGGGACAGAGTACCAAGAGACCCAGTACTTC.

The chain is built from TRBV28 and TRBJ2-2, with D possibly matching TRBD2 (7 bases). Trimming cost V 0 bases and J 5 bases, with 22 bases left between them. Germline values: CDR1 MDHEN, CDR2 SYDVKM. There are 19 residues in the CDR3. The CDR3 DNA reads TGTGCCAGCAGTTTATGGGTCAGGGGAGGGACCCAGCCGACCGGGGAGCTGTTTTTT. Its protein product is CASSLWVRGGTQPTGELFF.

Here the CDR3 DNA reads TGCGCCAGCAGCCAGATCCGGACAGGCCCCTACGAGCAGTACTTC. Its protein is CASSQIRTGPYEQYF. The J gene is TRBJ2-7, the V gene TRBV4-1, with TRBD1 identical over 7 bases. Germline CDR1 and CDR2: MGHRA and YSYEKL. The V gene end was trimmed by 3 bases and the J gene end by 2 bases; junction bases not matched to a gene: 7. CDR3 size: 15 residues.

The rearrangement uses TRBV27 and TRBJ2-7; no firm D call. The CDR3 sequence is 13 residues long. The ends were cut back, 5 bases at V and 0 bases at J, with 8 bases in the middle. Germline CDR1 is MNHEY and CDR2 is SMNVEV (reference sequence). The DNA for the CDR3 is TGTGCCAGCAGTGGTGGCAACTCCTACGAGCAGTACTTC. Translated: CASSGGNSYEQYF.

The genes are TRBV5-6 and TRBJ2-1, with 11 positions matching TRBD1. V lost 2 bases and J lost 6; bases outside the gene matches: 10. CDR1 and CDR2 (germline): SGHDT, YYEEEE. This CDR3 spans 17 amino acids. CDR3 protein: CASSLTGQGDHANEQFF. The DNA for the CDR3 is TGTGCCAGCAGCTTAACGGGACAGGGGGACCACGCCAATGAGCAGTTCTTC.

This clone appeared once. The chain joins TRBV10-1 to TRBJ2-5; D possibly corresponds to TRBD1 (5 bases). Trimming cost V 3 bases and J 1 base, with 12 bases left between them. Germline loops: CDR1 WNHNN, CDR2 SYGVQD (reference sequence). The CDR3 consists of 15 residues. The CDR3 spells CASSDSDRPQETQYF. In DNA, the CDR3 is TGCGCCAGCAGTGATTCAGACAGACCCCAAGAGACCCAGTACTTC.

J is TRBJ1-2 and V is TRBV19; D remains ambiguous. There are 13 residues in the CDR3. Deletions cut 2 bases from V and 7 bases from J, with 11 bases between. CDR1 LNHDA and CDR2 SQIVND come from the germline V gene (reference sequence). The CDR3 loop reads CASSIKSSGGYTF. CDR3 in DNA: TGTGCCAGTAGTATAAAGTCGTCGGGTGGCTACACCTTC. Filled out from reference TRBV19 and TRBJ1-2, the complete variable domain reads DGGITQSPKYLFRKEGQNVTLSCEQNLNHDAMYWYRQDPGQGLRLIYYSQIVNDFQKGDIAEGYSVSREKKESFPLTVTSAQKNPTAFYLCASSIKSSGGYTFGSGTRLTVV.

The rearrangement uses TRBV11-2 and TRBJ2-2, with D unclear. The CDR3 consists of 13 residues. The V end was cut by 3 bases, the J end by 4 bases, with 6 bases between. Germline CDR1 reads SGHAT; CDR2 reads FQNNGV. The chain's CDR3 is CASSFWSTGELFF. The CDR3 bases are TGTGCCAGCAGCTTTTGGAGCACCGGGGAGCTGTTTTTT.

The chain carries TRBV7-2 and TRBJ2-5, with 7 bases aligning to TRBD1. Trimming removed 4 bases from V and 1 base from J; junction bases left unmatched: 6. Germline-derived CDR1 and CDR2 are SGHTA and FQGNSA. The CDR3 loop spans 15 amino acids. This CDR3 is CASSSSGTAQETQYF. As DNA, the CDR3 is TGTGCCAGCAGCTCGTCCGGGACAGCCCAAGAGACCCAGTACTTC.

CDR3 nucleotides: TGTGCCTCCATTTTGACGGGTGTCCAAGAGACCCAGTACTTC. Amino acid sequence: CASILTGVQETQYF. This chain joins TRBV2 and TRBJ2-5; D gene unclear. Looked up from germline, CDR1 is SNHLY and CDR2 is FYNNEI. The CDR3 consists of 14 residues. Trimming removed 11 bases from V and 1 base from J, with 17 bases in between.

The chain carries TRBV4-1 and TRBJ1-4; the D is unclear. Germline CDR1 MGHRA, CDR2 YSYEKL. Trimming stripped 1 base from V and 8 bases from J, with 8 bases between. This CDR3 comprises 13 residues. Here the CDR3 DNA reads TGCGCCAGCAGCCAAGCGAGAAACGAAAAACTGTTTTTT. Translating it yields CASSQARNEKLFF.

Written as DNA, the CDR3 is TGTGCCAGCAGCGTCCGCACTAACACCGGGGAGCTGTTTTTT. As protein: CASSVRTNTGELFF. The V and J genes are TRBV7-9 and TRBJ2-2; D gene ambiguous. V was trimmed by 5 bases and J by 2 bases, leaving 9 bases between them. Germline V gene data show CDR1 as SEHNR and CDR2 as FQNEAQ (reference sequence). The CDR3 totals 14 residues. The entire variable domain, with the rest obtained from reference TRBV7-9 and TRBJ2-2, is as follows: DTGVSQNPRHKITKRGQNVTFRCDPISEHNRLYWYRQTLGQGPEFLTYFQNEAQLEKSRLLSDRFSAERPKGSFSTLEIQRTEQGDSAMYLCASSVRTNTGELFFGEGSRLTVL.

The chain is built from TRBV19 and TRBJ2-7, with D possibly matching TRBD1 (6 bases). This CDR3 is built from 13 residues. From germline, CDR1 is LNHDA and CDR2 SQIVND (reference sequence). With 5 bases removed from V and 6 bases from J, the gap between germline ends came to 14 bases. The CDR3 DNA reads TGTGCCAGTAGTCAGAACAGGGAAGTCGAGCAGTACTTC. Residues: CASSQNREVEQYF.

V is TRBV5-4 and J is TRBJ1-2; a possible D gene is TRBD1 (6 bases). The CDR3 loop spans 16 amino acids. Per the germline V gene, CDR1 is SGHNT and CDR2 is YYREEE (reference sequence). Trimming cost V 3 bases and J 0 bases, with 15 bases left between them. The CDR3 DNA is TGTGCCAGCAGCTCCGGGACAACCTCCTCTAACTATGGCTACACCTTC. Its translation is CASSSGTTSSNYGYTF.

This chain links TRBV5-5 with TRBJ2-3; TRBD2 agrees at 10 bases. With 1 base clipped from V and 4 bases from J, the junction kept 6 bases outside the gene matches. This CDR3 comprises 16 residues. The germline V gene has CDR1 SGHKS and CDR2 YYEKEE (reference sequence). CDR3 amino acids: CASSLSGGGSPDTQYF. CDR3 coding DNA: TGTGCCAGCAGCTTGAGCGGGGGGGGGAGCCCAGATACGCAGTATTTT. The full variable domain, completed using reference TRBV5-5 and TRBJ2-3, is DAGVTQSPTHLIKTRGQQVTLRCSPISGHKSVSWYQQVLGQGPQFIFQYYEKEERGRGNFPDRFSARQFPNYSSELNVNALLLGDSALYLCASSLSGGGSPDTQYFGPGTRLTVL.

V usage is TRBV7-9 and J usage is TRBJ1-4, with 7 positions matching TRBD1. Germline V gene sequence: CDR1 SEHNR, CDR2 FQNEAQ (reference sequence). V shed 6 bases and J 7 bases; nucleotides not matched to a gene: 14. The CDR3 is 16 residues long. The CDR3 loop reads CASSTGDIMGGEKLFF. The CDR3 nucleotides read TGTGCCAGCAGTACAGGGGACATTATGGGGGGTGAAAAACTGTTTTTT. Using reference TRBV7-9 and TRBJ1-4 for the parts outside the CDR3, the full variable domain is DTGVSQNPRHKITKRGQNVTFRCDPISEHNRLYWYRQTLGQGPEFLTYFQNEAQLEKSRLLSDRFSAERPKGSFSTLEIQRTEQGDSAMYLCASSTGDIMGGEKLFFGSGTQLSVL.

V usage is TRBV29-1 and J usage is TRBJ2-1, with 8 bases fitting TRBD1. Trimming cost V 7 bases and J 3 bases; bases outside gene matches: 8. This CDR3 contains 14 residues. Looked up from germline, CDR1 is SQVTM and CDR2 is ANQGSEA. CDR3 residues: CSDRTGLRYNEQFF. CDR3 bases: TGCAGCGATCGGACAGGGCTCCGCTACAATGAGCAGTTCTTC.

This chain connects TRBV7-9 to TRBJ2-7; 8 nucleotides align to TRBD1. Per the germline V gene, CDR1 is SEHNR and CDR2 is FQNEAQ (reference sequence). V dropped 4 bases and J dropped 4; count of bases not matched to a gene: 9. This CDR3 is built from 15 residues. The CDR3 coding sequence is TGTGCCAGCAGCTCCCGGGACAGGATCTTATACGAGCAGTACTTC. This translates into CASSSRDRILYEQYF.

V and J are TRBV7-2 and TRBJ2-2; 11 bases are a match to TRBD2. CDR3 size: 17 residues. After removal of 5 bases from V and 7 bases from J, the junction contained 12 bases not matched to a gene. Germline CDR1 SGHTA, CDR2 FQGNSA. In nucleotides, the CDR3 is TGTGCCAGCAGCATGCTCTTTAGCGGGGGGGATAGCGGGGAGCTGTTTTTT. This gives the protein CASSMLFSGGDSGELFF.

This chain joins TRBV25-1 and TRBJ2-7; D not certain. The V gene lost 8 bases and the J gene lost 4 bases, with 12 bases spanning the gap. Germline V gene data show CDR1 as MGHDK and CDR2 as SYGVNS. The CDR3 is 12 amino acids. The CDR3 protein is CASFKPEYEQYF. CDR3 nucleotide sequence: TGTGCCAGCTTTAAGCCGGAGTACGAGCAGTACTTC.

The chain is built from TRBV2 and TRBJ1-3; D gene ambiguous. V shed 8 bases and J shed 0 bases, with 11 bases lying between them. Germline CDR1 reads SNHLY; CDR2 reads FYNNEI. The CDR3 consists of 14 residues. The CDR3 sequence: CASSDTFSGNTIYF. The CDR3 DNA reads TGTGCCAGCTCCGACACTTTCTCTGGAAACACCATATATTTT.

The gene calls are TRBV6-2 or TRBV6-3 and TRBJ1-4; D is unclear. Germline lookup yields CDR1 MNHEY and CDR2 SVGEGT. V shed 3 bases and J shed 8 bases, with 25 bases lying between them. The CDR3 length is 18 residues. The DNA of the CDR3 is TGTGCCAGCAGTTATCAAGGGAGGCGCGTGGGTAGAGGAGAAAAACTGTTTTTT. Encoded protein: CASSYQGRRVGRGEKLFF.

This clone was seen only once. The rearrangement uses TRBV7-2 and TRBJ2-1, with 10 nucleotides matching TRBD2. CDR3 length: 15 residues. Germline CDR1 is SGHTA and CDR2 is FQGNSA. Germline trimming cut 5 bases from V and 7 bases from J; bases unmatched to any gene: 8. The CDR3 nucleotides are TGTGCCAGCAGCGTGAGCGGGGGGGGTGTGAATGAGCAGTTCTTC. Translating gives CASSVSGGGVNEQFF.

The V and J genes are TRBV14 and TRBJ1-1; maybe TRBD1 (6 bases). CDR1 SGHDN and CDR2 FVKESK come from the germline V gene. The CDR3 loop spans 14 amino acids. V was cut by 4 bases and J by 0 bases, with 9 bases left in between. CDR3 coding DNA: TGTGCCAGCAGCCTGGGACAAATGAACACTGAAGCTTTCTTT. Protein: CASSLGQMNTEAFF.

The V gene is TRBV3-1 (or the pseudogene TRBV3-2), the J gene TRBJ2-7; 7 bases are shared with TRBD2. J gave up 8 bases and V 1 base, and 14 bases lay outside the gene matches. Germline V gene lookup returns CDR1 LGHDT and CDR2 YNNKEL (reference sequence). This CDR3 contains 16 residues. The CDR3 nucleotides read TGTGCCAGCAGCCAAGGGTACGGGACGGGGGGTATCCAGCAGTACTTC. Translated, it gives CASSQGYGTGGIQQYF.